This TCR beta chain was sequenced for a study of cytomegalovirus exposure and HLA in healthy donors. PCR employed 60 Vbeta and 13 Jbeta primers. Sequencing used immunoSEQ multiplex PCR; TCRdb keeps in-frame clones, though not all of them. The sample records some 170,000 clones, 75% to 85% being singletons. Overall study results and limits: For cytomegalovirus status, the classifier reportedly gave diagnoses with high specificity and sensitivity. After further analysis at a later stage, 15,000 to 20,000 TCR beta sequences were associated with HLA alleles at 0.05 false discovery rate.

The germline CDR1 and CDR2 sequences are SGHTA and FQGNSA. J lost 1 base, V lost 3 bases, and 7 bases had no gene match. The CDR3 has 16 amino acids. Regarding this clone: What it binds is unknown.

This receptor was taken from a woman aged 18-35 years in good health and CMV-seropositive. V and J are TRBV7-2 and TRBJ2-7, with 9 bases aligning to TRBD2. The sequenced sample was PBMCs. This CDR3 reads CASSFNPGLASYEQYF. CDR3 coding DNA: TGTGCCAGCAGCTTTAATCCGGGACTAGCATCCTACGAGCAGTACTTC.